This entry lists 19 T cell receptor beta chains sequenced from one sample in a study of cytomegalovirus exposure and HLA in healthy donors. Assay used: immunoSEQ multiplex PCR; TCRdb lists only in-frame clones, some missing. The profile shows under 70,000 clones, approximately 90% of them singletons. The specimen was PBMCs. The receptors shown here come from a woman younger than 35 in good health and CMV-seronegative.

The rearrangement uses TRBV6-5 and TRBJ1-2; perhaps TRBD1 as D (6 bases). V lost 4 bases to trimming and J lost 2 bases, with 17 bases between them. CDR3 length equals 16 residues. Germline V gene data show CDR1 as MNHEY and CDR2 as SVGAGI. The CDR3 nucleotides are TGTGCCAGCAGTTCCTCAAGACAGGCGACCAACTATGGCTACACCTTC. Residues: CASSSSRQATNYGYTF.

J is TRBJ2-2 and V is TRBV5-8, with a possible D match to TRBD1 (5 bases). CDR3 size: 14 residues. Trimming took off 7 bases at V and 2 bases at J, with 12 bases between the two ends. Germline CDR1 and CDR2: SGHTS and YDEGEE. CDR3 DNA sequence: TGTGCCAGCCGGCTCAGGGTAAACACCGGGGAGCTGTTTTTT. Translating it yields CASRLRVNTGELFF.

The chain employs TRBV2 and TRBJ1-6, with a possible D match to TRBD1 (6 bases). This CDR3 region has 15 residues. V was cut by 4 bases and J by 6 bases, with 13 bases left in between. In germline, CDR1 is SNHLY, CDR2 FYNNEI. CDR3 nucleotides: TGTGCCAGCAGTGCTACAGGGAAGTCTAATTCACCCCTCCACTTT. As protein: CASSATGKSNSPLHF.

The rearrangement uses TRBV7-2 and TRBJ2-7; 8 bases are shared with TRBD2. With 2 bases clipped from V and 2 bases from J, the junction kept 8 bases outside the gene matches. From germline, CDR1 is SGHTA and CDR2 FQGNSA. There are 16 residues in the CDR3. The CDR3: CASSLRSAGGPYEQYF. In DNA, the CDR3 is TGTGCCAGCAGCTTAAGGTCTGCGGGGGGACCCTACGAGCAGTACTTC.

This chain links TRBV19 with TRBJ1-5, with D perhaps matching TRBD1 (6 bases). Germline lookup yields CDR1 LNHDA and CDR2 SQIVND (reference sequence). V dropped 7 bases and J dropped 9 bases, with 16 bases sitting between them. The CDR3 is 13 residues long. The CDR3 loop is CASNWDTSTPQHF. Here the CDR3 DNA reads TGTGCCAGTAATTGGGACACCAGTACGCCCCAGCATTTT.

This chain connects TRBV7-3 to TRBJ1-1, with TRBD1 matching 8 bases. The length of the CDR3 is 14 residues. V was clipped by 2 bases and J by 6 bases; unmatched bases: 5. The germline V gene has CDR1 SGHTA and CDR2 FQGTGA. Here the CDR3 reads CASSLQGAGAEAFF. CDR3 coding DNA: TGTGCCAGCAGCTTACAGGGGGCCGGGGCTGAAGCTTTCTTT.

CDR3 protein: CASSIQVDYGYTF. The DNA of the CDR3 is TGTGCCAGTAGTATTCAGGTCGACTATGGCTACACCTTC. J is TRBJ1-2 and V is TRBV19, with no clear D. The CDR3 extends over 13 amino acids. CDR1 and CDR2 from the germline V gene are LNHDA and SQIVND (reference sequence). The germline V and J ends were trimmed by 3 bases and 3 bases, with 8 bases remaining between them.

The CDR3 DNA reads as TGTGCCAGCAGCCTAGCCCCTGGACAGGGGGCGAGCGGGGAGCTGTTTTTT. Protein: CASSLAPGQGASGELFF. This rearrangement joins TRBV4-2 to TRBJ2-2, with TRBD1 identical over 11 bases. The CDR3 length is 17 residues. Germline V gene data show CDR1 as LGHNA and CDR2 as YNFKEQ. J gave up 7 bases and V 4 bases, and 11 bases lay outside the gene matches.

This clone was seen a few times. V usage is TRBV23-1 and J usage is TRBJ2-4; D not certain. TRBV23-1 is annotated as an ORF whose role is uncertain. The CDR3 spans 16 residues. Trimming removed 7 bases from V and 0 bases from J, with 16 bases in between. The chain's CDR3 is CASTQEQTTAKNIQYF. As DNA, the CDR3 is TGCGCCAGCACCCAAGAGCAGACAACAGCCAAAAACATTCAGTACTTC.

J is TRBJ1-5 and V is TRBV5-6; D gene uncertain. Trimming removed 0 bases from V and 4 bases from J, with 14 bases in between. The CDR3 extends over 16 amino acids. Germline loops: CDR1 SGHDT, CDR2 YYEEEE. The CDR3 coding sequence is TGTGCCAGCAGCTTGGCCGTCTCGTCTTTAAATCAGCCCCAGCATTTT. It translates to CASSLAVSSLNQPQHF.

This clone was counted a few times. The gene calls are TRBV5-6 and TRBJ2-2, with TRBD2 as a possible D gene (6 bases). The CDR3 consists of 15 residues. Germline loops: CDR1 SGHDT, CDR2 YYEEEE. Trimming removed 0 bases from V and 9 bases from J, with 15 bases in between. In DNA form, the CDR3 reads TGTGCCAGCAGCTTGGGGGACTCCCTAATCCGGGAGCTGTTTTTT. It translates to CASSLGDSLIRELFF.

This chain uses TRBV9 with TRBJ1-5; D remains ambiguous. The CDR3 spans 15 residues. CDR1 is SGDLS, CDR2 YYNGEE, per germline. V lost 4 bases to trimming and J lost 8 bases, with 19 bases between them. CDR3 loop: CASSSGEGLVEPQHF. CDR3 nucleotides: TGTGCCAGCAGCTCCGGGGAAGGTCTTGTAGAGCCCCAGCATTTT.

This chain's CDR3 is CASSRSYRENEQFF. For the CDR3, the DNA is TGTGCCAGCAGTCGTTCCTACAGGGAAAATGAGCAGTTCTTC. V gene TRBV6-6 combines with J gene TRBJ2-1, with D possibly being TRBD1 (6 bases). Germline V CDR1 and CDR2: MNHNY, SVGAGI (reference sequence). This CDR3 is 14 amino acids long. Trimming took off 5 bases at V and 7 bases at J, with 15 bases between the two ends.

This chain joins TRBV29-1 and TRBJ2-5; perhaps TRBD1 as D (7 bases). Per germline, CDR1 SQVTM and CDR2 ANQGSEA. This CDR3 has 12 residues. V lost 6 bases and J 5 bases, leaving 13 bases between the germline ends. The CDR3, as DNA: TGCAGCGTCGACAGGGCGGGGGAGACCCAGTACTTC. Amino acids: CSVDRAGETQYF.

The V gene is TRBV7-6, the J gene TRBJ2-5, with 8 bases aligning to TRBD2. V was pared by 1 base and J by 5 bases, with 21 bases of the junction left unmatched. Germline CDR1 reads SGHVS; CDR2 reads FNYEAQ. This CDR3 contains 20 residues. The DNA of the CDR3 is TGTGCCAGCAGCTTAGAGGCGGACGGGGGGGCCTACCACGAGGGGGAGACCCAGTACTTC. Translation gives CASSLEADGGAYHEGETQYF.

J is TRBJ2-3 and V is TRBV29-1; 9 positions agree with TRBD1. V shed 8 bases, J shed 5 bases, and the junction held 14 bases outside the gene matches. The CDR3 consists of 15 residues. Germline V CDR1 and CDR2: SQVTM, ANQGSEA. CDR3 sequence reads: CSSLGGQGRGDTQYF. The DNA of the CDR3 is TGCAGCTCCCTGGGGGGACAGGGTAGAGGAGATACGCAGTATTTT.

The chain uses TRBV6-1 and TRBJ1-2; 10 nucleotides line up with TRBD1. This CDR3 spans 14 amino acids. J gave up 7 bases and V 6 bases, and 8 bases lay outside the gene matches. Per germline, CDR1 MNHNS and CDR2 SASEGT. CDR3 sequence reads: CASSVGQGVSGYTF. The CDR3 coding sequence is TGTGCCAGCAGCGTCGGACAGGGGGTCAGTGGCTACACCTTC.

The chain employs TRBV11-2 and TRBJ2-6; D is unclear. V lost 5 bases to trimming and J lost 2 bases, with 10 bases between them. The germline gives CDR1 SGHAT, CDR2 FQNNGV. The CDR3 is 15 amino acids. The CDR3 region has the DNA TGTGCCAGCAGCCCTATCCGGGCTGGGGCCAACGTCCTGACTTTC. This codes for CASSPIRAGANVLTF.

This chain uses TRBV7-9 with TRBJ1-2, with D hard to call. Germline CDR1 reads SEHNR; CDR2 reads FQNEAQ (reference sequence). This CDR3 is 14 amino acids long. V was clipped by 4 bases and J by 4 bases, with 13 bases between them. CDR3 bases: TGTGCCAGCAGCTACGACACCCTCCCCTATGGCTACACCTTC. Translation: CASSYDTLPYGYTF.